Listed here are 16 T cell receptor beta chains from one sample, sequenced in a study of PD-1 blockade in classical Hodgkin lymphoma. Each and every patient relapsed after autologous stem cell transplantation, and patients got differing brentuximab vedotin exposure. Assay: immunoSEQ multiplex PCR; the TCRdb copy retains only in-frame clones and omits some. Found here are 72,000 or so clones, about 93% of them singletons; the top ten hold under 9.5%. Sequenced here: peripheral blood mononuclear cells (PBMCs), sampled at baseline. These receptors all come from a human donor with classical Hodgkin lymphoma.

This sequence joins TRBV9 and TRBJ2-7, with unresolved D. Trimming pared 0 bases from V and 3 bases from J, leaving 7 bases between. Germline assignment: CDR1 SGDLS and CDR2 YYNGEE. This CDR3 comprises 13 residues. CDR3 DNA sequence: TGTGCCAGCAGCGTAGCTAGTAGCTACGAGCAGTACTTC. Residues: CASSVASSYEQYF. The whole variable domain, remainder taken from reference TRBV9 and TRBJ2-7, is DSGVTQTPKHLITATGQRVTLRCSPRSGDLSVYWYQQSLDQGLQFLIQYYNGEERAKGNILERFSAQQFPDLHSELNLSSLELGDSALYFCASSVASSYEQYFGPGTRLTVT.

The CDR3 DNA reads TGTGCCAGCAGTCCCGATAGGGATGAGCAGTTCTTC. Its protein is CASSPDRDEQFF. The J gene is TRBJ2-1, the V gene TRBV28; D is uncertain. Between the trimmed V and J ends, which lost 5 bases and 8 bases, there was a span of 10 bases. The CDR3 sequence is 12 residues long. Germline loops: CDR1 MDHEN, CDR2 SYDVKM.

The V and J genes are TRBV30 and TRBJ1-1, with 8 nucleotides matching TRBD1. Trimming at V came to 4 bases and at J to 3 bases, leaving 13 bases not matched to a gene. Germline CDR1 and CDR2: GTSNPN and SVGIG (reference sequence). The CDR3 runs 16 residues. The CDR3 region is CAWIFQGAHGYTEAFF. The CDR3 DNA is TGTGCCTGGATTTTCCAGGGGGCACACGGGTACACTGAAGCTTTCTTT.

This clone showed up just once. CDR3 nucleotide sequence: TGCGCCAGCAGCCAAGATCGTTTCTCCTACGAGCAGTACTTC. Residues: CASSQDRFSYEQYF. This sequence joins TRBV4-1 and TRBJ2-7; D gene uncertain. V dropped 0 bases and J dropped 0 bases, with 6 bases sitting between them. The germline CDR1 and CDR2 sequences are MGHRA and YSYEKL. The CDR3 has 14 amino acids.

This chain connects TRBV2 to TRBJ2-2; 8 bases fit TRBD2. Germline V lookup: CDR1 SNHLY, CDR2 FYNNEI. V trimming: 8 bases; J trimming: 1 base; junction bases outside the gene matches: 9. The CDR3 length is 16 residues. CDR3 nucleotide sequence: TGTGCCAGCGTTCGCGGGGGGTCCCTGAACACCGGGGAGCTGTTTTTT. It yields the protein CASVRGGSLNTGELFF.

The chain uses TRBV5-4 and TRBJ2-2, with D tentatively TRBD1 or TRBD2 (5 bases each). The V end was cut by 4 bases, the J end by 7 bases, with 14 bases between. Per germline, CDR1 SGHNT and CDR2 YYREEE (reference sequence). The CDR3 totals 14 residues. The CDR3 is CASSTGTAGGELFF. The CDR3 DNA follows: TGTGCCAGCAGCACTGGGACCGCGGGCGGGGAGCTGTTTTTT.

The V gene is TRBV11-3, the J gene TRBJ1-5; no firm D call. Germline CDR1 reads SGHNT; CDR2 reads YENEEA. The CDR3 covers 18 residues. Trimming removed 2 bases at V and 2 bases at J, with 19 bases between. The CDR3 DNA reads as TGTGCCAGCAGCTTAAAGTTTGGCAGTCCAAAGGGCAATCAGCCCCAGCATTTT. Amino acid sequence: CASSLKFGSPKGNQPQHF.

The V gene is TRBV15, the J gene TRBJ1-1, with D hard to call. The CDR3 has 14 amino acids. The V end was cut by 1 base, the J end by 12 bases, with 18 bases between. Germline-derived CDR1 and CDR2 are LNHNV and YYDKDF (reference sequence). The CDR3 loop reads CATSRGDPTADSFF. CDR3 in DNA: TGTGCCACCAGCAGAGGGGATCCGACGGCTGATTCTTTCTTT.

V gene TRBV10-3 combines with J gene TRBJ1-5; perhaps TRBD1 as D (5 bases). Germline V gene data show CDR1 as ENHRY and CDR2 as SYGVKD. There are 16 residues in the CDR3. Trimming removed 0 bases from V and 11 bases from J, with 20 bases in between. The CDR3: CAISESKSPPLGAQHF. As DNA, the CDR3 is TGTGCCATCAGTGAGTCGAAGTCCCCACCGCTGGGGGCCCAGCATTTT.

The rearrangement joins TRBV27 to TRBJ1-3; tentatively, D is TRBD1 (6 bases). The CDR3 loop spans 17 amino acids. With 4 bases removed from V and 0 bases from J, the gap between germline ends came to 16 bases. CDR1 and CDR2 from the germline V gene are MNHEY and SMNVEV (reference sequence). CDR3 DNA sequence: TGTGCCAGCAGTTCTCCGGACAGTCCCTACTCTGGAAACACCATATATTTT. Its translation: CASSSPDSPYSGNTIYF.

CDR3 loop: CASSISGTLEQYF. CDR3 DNA: TGTGCCAGTAGTATCTCCGGGACGCTCGAGCAGTACTTC. The chain is built from TRBV19 and TRBJ2-7; D is possibly TRBD1 or TRBD2 (5 bases each). V was cut by 3 bases and J by 6 bases, with 12 bases left in between. The CDR3 is 13 amino acids. Germline V gene lookup returns CDR1 LNHDA and CDR2 SQIVND (reference sequence).

The gene calls are TRBV9 and TRBJ1-5; D remains unclear. The CDR3 has 15 residues. V was pared by 0 bases and J by 1 base, with 8 bases between. CDR1 is SGDLS, CDR2 YYNGEE, per germline. The CDR3 region is CASSVEGRSNQPQHF. As DNA, the CDR3 is TGTGCCAGCAGCGTAGAGGGTCGGAGCAATCAGCCCCAGCATTTT.

The chain is built from TRBV19 and TRBJ2-1, with 10 nucleotides matching TRBD2. The CDR3 consists of 14 residues. Per the germline V gene, CDR1 is LNHDA and CDR2 is SQIVND (reference sequence). The J segment lost 7 bases and the V segment lost 3 bases, leaving 3 bases of the junction unmatched. The CDR3 sequence is CASSISGGLNEQFF. The DNA for the CDR3 is TGTGCCAGTAGTATTAGCGGGGGGCTTAATGAGCAGTTCTTC.

The rearrangement links TRBV27 to TRBJ2-5; the match to TRBD2 covers 14 bases. Germline lookup yields CDR1 MNHEY and CDR2 SMNVEV (reference sequence). V was pared by 8 bases and J by 5 bases, with 10 bases of the junction left unmatched. There are 16 residues in the CDR3. DNA of the CDR3: TGTGCCAGCTCCGGGACTAGCGGGAGTTCCTGGGAGACCCAGTACTTC. This encodes CASSGTSGSSWETQYF.

This chain links TRBV5-1 with TRBJ2-4, with 11 bases lining up with TRBD2. The CDR3 totals 20 residues. Germline V gene data show CDR1 as SGHRS and CDR2 as YFSETQ. The V gene end was trimmed by 4 bases and the J gene end by 0 bases; junction bases not matched to a gene: 15. CDR3 in amino acids: CASSNPGTLAGVLAKNIQYF. As DNA, the CDR3 is TGCGCCAGCAGCAACCCCGGTACACTAGCGGGGGTACTAGCCAAAAACATTCAGTACTTC.

The genes are TRBV11-3 and TRBJ1-2; 7 bases map to TRBD1. Per germline, CDR1 SGHNT and CDR2 YENEEA. The length of the CDR3 is 15 residues. After removal of 1 base from V and 3 bases from J, the junction contained 5 bases not matched to a gene. The chain's CDR3 is CASSLVVQGYYGYTF. The CDR3 nucleotides are TGTGCCAGCAGCTTAGTCGTACAGGGGTACTATGGCTACACCTTC.